This T cell receptor (beta chain) derives from a study of siplizumab effects on memory and regulatory T cells. Study observations and caveats: The naive T cell population seemed more diverse than memory cells and seemed a major contributor to the alloresponse. Proliferating Tregs from siplizumab cultures lacked functional confirmation of suppression. With siplizumab, cumulative frequency of CD4+ memory-derived alloreactive sequences dropped significantly.

Only in-frame clones appear in the TCRdb table, and some are missing; sequencing was by immunoSEQ multiplex PCR. The repertoire holds roughly 100,000 clones, with approximately 94% as singletons. A word on this clone: What it binds is unknown.

This CDR3 has 11 residues. Trimming took off 4 bases at V and 10 bases at J, with 8 bases between the two ends. From germline, CDR1 is MNHEY and CDR2 SVGAGI. V gene TRBV6-5 combines with J gene TRBJ2-1; D is undetermined. The TCR originated in a human donor in good health. Input material: CD4+ T cells sorted from blood. CDR3 nucleotides: TGTGCCAGCAGTTTTTTAGGCGAGCAGTTCTTC. Translation: CASSFLGEQFF.